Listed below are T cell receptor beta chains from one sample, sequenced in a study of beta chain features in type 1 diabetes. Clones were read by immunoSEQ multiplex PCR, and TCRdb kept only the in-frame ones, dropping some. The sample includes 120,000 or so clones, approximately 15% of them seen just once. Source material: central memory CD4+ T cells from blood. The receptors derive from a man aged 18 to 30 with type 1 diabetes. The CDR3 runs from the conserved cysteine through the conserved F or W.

CASSLSVNPYEQYF,TRBJ2-7,TRBV28
CAWSGAGLTGQYF,TRBJ2-3,TRBV30
CAISGTTNTGELFF,TRBJ2-2,TRBV10-3
CASSQEDGYRTYEQYF,TRBJ2-7,TRBV14
CAVGQGGTYEQYF,TRBJ2-7,TRBV10-3
CAWSVHGYYGYTF,TRBJ1-2,TRBV30
CASRLAGVLDYEQYF,TRBJ2-7,TRBV5-1
CASRRARTDTQYF,TRBJ2-3,TRBV2
CASSLDNEQFF,TRBJ2-1,TRBV5-1
CASSPDSTNEKLFF,TRBJ1-4,TRBV5-4
CASSLGTSGADEQFF,TRBJ2-1,TRBV5-1
CASSLASGGRGYEQYF,TRBJ2-7,TRBV7-2
CASSEGTHTYNEQFF,TRBJ2-1,TRBV6-1
CASSNTQAQYF,TRBJ2-3,TRBV6-5
CASRLGDSAREQYF,TRBJ2-7,TRBV12-2
CASSPDHTQYF,TRBJ2-7,TRBV6-6
CASSLWTVQETQYF,TRBJ2-5,TRBV5-1
CSVNRADSGNTIYF,TRBJ1-3,TRBV29-1
CASSPRRNTGELFF,TRBJ2-2,TRBV7-8
CASSERREGANVLTF,TRBJ2-6,TRBV18
CASSDRGSSYNEQFF,TRBJ2-1,TRBV6-6
CASSINRGRSTDTQYF,TRBJ2-3,TRBV5-4
CASSLDLHADTQYF,TRBJ2-3,TRBV7-2
CSVVAGSSGANVLTF,TRBJ2-6,TRBV29-1
CASNSLRGETQYF,TRBJ2-5,TRBV6-5
CASSEAGDGPYEQYF,TRBJ2-7,TRBV2
CSGGGYTF,TRBJ1-2,TRBV29-1
CAWSILPGYQETQYF,TRBJ2-5,TRBV30
CASRIAGARYNEQFF,TRBJ2-1,TRBV7-2
CASSPPGQSYEQYF,TRBJ2-7,TRBV18
CATSRDRLSSYNEQFF,TRBJ2-1,TRBV15
CASSLASGLANNEQFF,TRBJ2-1,TRBV4-2
CASSIQISQPQHF,TRBJ1-5,TRBV19
CASSQVRGVTDTQYF,TRBJ2-3,TRBV4-2
CASSSGTSSDNEQFF,TRBJ2-1,TRBV5-4
CASSQEISGPEQYF,TRBJ2-7,TRBV4-3
CSVQQAVNSPLHF,TRBJ1-6,TRBV29-1
CASSPPRGGPEQYF,TRBJ2-7,TRBV7-9
CASSPGSGVMNTEAFF,TRBJ1-1,TRBV7-8
CASSRGQGPYEQYF,TRBJ2-7,TRBV4-1
CASSQEVYNEQYF,TRBJ2-7,TRBV4-1
CSGQGRTGELFF,TRBJ2-2,TRBV29-1
CASNPGGNSPLHF,TRBJ1-6,TRBV2
CASSETRSGWETQYF,TRBJ2-5,TRBV5-1
CASSLEQGGTSLYNEQFF,TRBJ2-1,TRBV11-3
CSVEDRGQGLEKLFF,TRBJ1-4,TRBV29-1
CASSLGGTGNNEQFF,TRBJ2-1,TRBV7-2
CAWRPPGQGLYEQYF,TRBJ2-7,TRBV30
CASSRGTPGQYF,TRBJ2-7,TRBV28
CASSRGTSGLTDTQYF,TRBJ2-3,TRBV4-1
CATSRGEIYGYTF,TRBJ1-2,TRBV15
CASSLGVAGDTDTQYF,TRBJ2-3,TRBV5-1
CASSSTRGSGEQFF,TRBJ2-1,TRBV11-2
CASSQEGEKLFF,TRBJ1-4,TRBV4-2
CASSLDPGGETQYF,TRBJ2-5,TRBV5-1